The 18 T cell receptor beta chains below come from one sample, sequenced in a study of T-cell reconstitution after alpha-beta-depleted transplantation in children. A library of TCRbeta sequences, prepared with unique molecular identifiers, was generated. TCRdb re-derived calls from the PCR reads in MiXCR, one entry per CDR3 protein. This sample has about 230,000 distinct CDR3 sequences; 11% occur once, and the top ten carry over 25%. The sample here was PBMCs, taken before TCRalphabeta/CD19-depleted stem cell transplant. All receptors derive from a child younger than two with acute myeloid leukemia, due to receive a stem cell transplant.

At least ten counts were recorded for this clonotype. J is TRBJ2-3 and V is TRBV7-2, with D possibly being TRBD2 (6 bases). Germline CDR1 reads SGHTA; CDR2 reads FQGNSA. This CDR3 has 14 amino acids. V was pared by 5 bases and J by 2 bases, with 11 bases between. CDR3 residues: CASSPLDYTDTQYF. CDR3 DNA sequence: TGTGCCAGCAGCCCACTGGACTACACAGATACGCAGTATTTT.

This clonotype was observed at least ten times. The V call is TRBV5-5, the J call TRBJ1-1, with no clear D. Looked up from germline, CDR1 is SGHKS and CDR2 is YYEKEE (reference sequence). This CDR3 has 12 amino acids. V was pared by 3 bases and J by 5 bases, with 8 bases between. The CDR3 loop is CASSSLGTEAFF. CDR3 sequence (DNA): TGTGCCAGCAGCTCACTGGGGACTGAAGCTTTCTTT.

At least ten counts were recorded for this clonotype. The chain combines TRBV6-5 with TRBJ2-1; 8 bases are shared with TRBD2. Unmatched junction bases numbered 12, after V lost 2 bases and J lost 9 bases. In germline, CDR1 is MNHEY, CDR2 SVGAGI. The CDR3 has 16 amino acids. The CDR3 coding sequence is TGTGCCAGCAGTTACGGGTTTTCCGGGAGGGCCCCTGAGCAGTTCTTC. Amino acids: CASSYGFSGRAPEQFF.

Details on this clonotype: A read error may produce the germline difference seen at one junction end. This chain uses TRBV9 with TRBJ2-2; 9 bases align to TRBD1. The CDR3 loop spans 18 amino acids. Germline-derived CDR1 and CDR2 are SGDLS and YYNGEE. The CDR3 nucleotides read TGTGCCAGCAGCCCACGGAGGAACAGGGGGCTGAACACCGGGGAGCTGCTTTTT. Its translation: CASSPRRNRGLNTGELLF.

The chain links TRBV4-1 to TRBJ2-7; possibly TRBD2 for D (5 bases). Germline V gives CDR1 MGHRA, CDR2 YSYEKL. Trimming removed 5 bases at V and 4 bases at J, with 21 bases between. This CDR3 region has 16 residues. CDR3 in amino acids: CASSLPGYRNRYEQYF. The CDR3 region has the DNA TGCGCCAGCAGCTTGCCGGGGTACCGAAACCGTTACGAGCAGTACTTC.

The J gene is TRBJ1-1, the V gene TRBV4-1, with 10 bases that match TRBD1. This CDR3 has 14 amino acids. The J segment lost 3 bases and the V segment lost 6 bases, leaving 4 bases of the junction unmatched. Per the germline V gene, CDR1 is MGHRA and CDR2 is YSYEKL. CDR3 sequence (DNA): TGCGCCAGCAGGCCTGGGACAGGGGACACTGAAGCTTTCTTT. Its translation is CASRPGTGDTEAFF.

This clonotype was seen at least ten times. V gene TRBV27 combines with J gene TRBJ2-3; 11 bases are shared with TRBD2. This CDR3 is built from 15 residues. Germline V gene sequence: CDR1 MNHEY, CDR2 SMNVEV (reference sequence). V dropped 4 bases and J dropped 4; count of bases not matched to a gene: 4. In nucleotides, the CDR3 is TGTGCCAGCAGTTCCTTAGCGGGGGGGCCAGATACGCAGTATTTT. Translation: CASSSLAGGPDTQYF.

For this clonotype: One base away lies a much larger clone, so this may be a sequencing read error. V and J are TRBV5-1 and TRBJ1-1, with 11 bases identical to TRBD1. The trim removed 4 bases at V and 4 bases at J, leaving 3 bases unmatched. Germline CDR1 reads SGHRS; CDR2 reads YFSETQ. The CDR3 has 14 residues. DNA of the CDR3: TGCGCCAGCAGCAAGGGACAGGGGGTCACTGAAGCTTTCTTT. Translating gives CASSKGQGVTEAFF.

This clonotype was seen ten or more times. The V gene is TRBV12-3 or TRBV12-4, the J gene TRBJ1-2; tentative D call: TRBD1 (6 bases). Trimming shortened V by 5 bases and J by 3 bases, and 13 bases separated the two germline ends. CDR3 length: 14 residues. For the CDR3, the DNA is TGTGCCAGCAGTCGCTCGGCAGGGGACTATGGCTACACCTTC. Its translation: CASSRSAGDYGYTF.

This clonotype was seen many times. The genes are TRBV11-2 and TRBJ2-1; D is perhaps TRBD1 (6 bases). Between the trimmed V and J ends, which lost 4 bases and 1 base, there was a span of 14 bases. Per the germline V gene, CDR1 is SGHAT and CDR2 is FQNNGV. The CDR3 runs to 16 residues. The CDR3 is CASSWQGTSSYNEQFF. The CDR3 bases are TGTGCCAGCAGCTGGCAGGGGACCTCTTCCTACAATGAGCAGTTCTTC.

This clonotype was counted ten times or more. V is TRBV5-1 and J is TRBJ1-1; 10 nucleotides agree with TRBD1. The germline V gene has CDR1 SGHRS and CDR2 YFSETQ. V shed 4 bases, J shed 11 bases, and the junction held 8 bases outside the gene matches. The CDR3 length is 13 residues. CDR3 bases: TGCGCCAGCAGCCCGGACAGGGGGGTACCGGCTTTCTTT. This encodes CASSPDRGVPAFF. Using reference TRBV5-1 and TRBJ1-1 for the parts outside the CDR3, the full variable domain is KAGVTQTPRYLIKTRGQQVTLSCSPISGHRSVSWYQQTPGQGLQFLFEYFSETQRNKGNFPGRFSGRQFSNSRSEMNVSTLELGDSALYLCASSPDRGVPAFFGQGTRLTVV.

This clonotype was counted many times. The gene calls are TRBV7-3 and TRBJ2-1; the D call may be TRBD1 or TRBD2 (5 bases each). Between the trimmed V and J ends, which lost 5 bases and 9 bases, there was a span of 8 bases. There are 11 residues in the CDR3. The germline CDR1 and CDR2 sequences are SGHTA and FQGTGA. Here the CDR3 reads CASSPGGEQFF. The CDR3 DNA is TGTGCCAGCAGCCCTGGGGGTGAGCAGTTCTTC.

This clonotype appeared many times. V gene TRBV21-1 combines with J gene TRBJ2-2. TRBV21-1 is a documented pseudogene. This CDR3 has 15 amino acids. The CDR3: CASSYSGKNTGELFF. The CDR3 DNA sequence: TGTGCCAGCAGCTATAGCGGGAAGAACACCGGGGAGCTGTTTTTT.

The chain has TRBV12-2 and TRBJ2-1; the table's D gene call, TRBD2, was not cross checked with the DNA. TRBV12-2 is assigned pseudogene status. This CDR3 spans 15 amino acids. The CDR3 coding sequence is TGTGCAAGTCGCTTTGGACTAGCGGGATACAATGAGCAGTTCTTC. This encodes CASRFGLAGYNEQFF.

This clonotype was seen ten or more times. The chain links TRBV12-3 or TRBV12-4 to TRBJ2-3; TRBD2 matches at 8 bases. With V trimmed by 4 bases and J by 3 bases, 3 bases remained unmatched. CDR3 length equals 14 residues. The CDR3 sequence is CASSSAGGTDTQYF. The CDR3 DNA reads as TGTGCCAGCAGTTCGGCGGGGGGTACAGATACGCAGTATTTT.

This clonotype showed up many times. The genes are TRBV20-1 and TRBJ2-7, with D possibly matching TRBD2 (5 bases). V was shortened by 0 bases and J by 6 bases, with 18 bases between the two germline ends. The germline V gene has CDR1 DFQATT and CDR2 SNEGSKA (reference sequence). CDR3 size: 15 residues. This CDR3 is CSARDRRPTSGEQYF. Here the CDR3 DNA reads TGCAGTGCTAGAGATAGAAGGCCAACAAGCGGCGAGCAGTACTTC.

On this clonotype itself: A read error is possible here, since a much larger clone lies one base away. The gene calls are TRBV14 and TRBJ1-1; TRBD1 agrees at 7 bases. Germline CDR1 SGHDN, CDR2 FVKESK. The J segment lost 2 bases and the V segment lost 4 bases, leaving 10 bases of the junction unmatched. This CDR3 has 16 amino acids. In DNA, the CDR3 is TGTGCCAGCAGCCGCCGCAGGGGGGTTATCAACACTGAAGCTTTCTTT. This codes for CASSRRRGVINTEAFF.

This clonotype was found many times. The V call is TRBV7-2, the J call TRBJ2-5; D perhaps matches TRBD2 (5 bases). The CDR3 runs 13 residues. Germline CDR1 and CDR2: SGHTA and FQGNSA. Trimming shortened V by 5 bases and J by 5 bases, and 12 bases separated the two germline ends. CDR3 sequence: CASSPDSRETQYF. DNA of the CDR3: TGTGCCAGCAGCCCGGACTCCAGGGAGACCCAGTACTTC.